This T cell receptor (beta chain) came from a study of sequential checkpoint blockade in melanoma. This clone appeared a few times. Method: immunoSEQ multiplex PCR; TCRdb's copy keeps in-frame clones and lacks some. This sample has about 2,200 clones; under 75% occur once, and the top ten carry roughly 15%. From germline, CDR1 is MGHRA and CDR2 YSYEKL. V shed 1 base and J shed 3 bases, with 16 bases lying between them. The CDR3 has 16 residues. Treatment of the sample: randomized to nivolumab then ipilimumab (arm A) or the reverse (arm B). The sample here was CD8+ T cells sorted from blood (inferred from file names), taken from a patient given nivolumab and ipilimumab in sequence. The genes are TRBV4-1 and TRBJ2-7, with D possibly matching TRBD1 (6 bases). The sequence came from a human patient with melanoma. Some clones in this sample may be carry-over from other donors' samples. This CDR3 reads CASSQAGATGNYEQYF. CDR3 sequence (DNA): TGCGCCAGCAGCCAAGCCGGGGCAACAGGGAACTACGAGCAGTACTTC.